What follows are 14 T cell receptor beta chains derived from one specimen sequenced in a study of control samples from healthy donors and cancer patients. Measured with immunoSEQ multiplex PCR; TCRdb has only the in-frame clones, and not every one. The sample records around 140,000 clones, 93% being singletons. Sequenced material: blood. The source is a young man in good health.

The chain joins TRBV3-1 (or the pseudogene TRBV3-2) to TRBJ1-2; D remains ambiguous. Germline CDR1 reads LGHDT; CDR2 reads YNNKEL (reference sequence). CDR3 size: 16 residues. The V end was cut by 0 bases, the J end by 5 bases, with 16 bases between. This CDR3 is CASSQDFSKESYGYTF. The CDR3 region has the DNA TGTGCCAGCAGCCAAGATTTCTCGAAGGAATCATATGGCTACACCTTC.

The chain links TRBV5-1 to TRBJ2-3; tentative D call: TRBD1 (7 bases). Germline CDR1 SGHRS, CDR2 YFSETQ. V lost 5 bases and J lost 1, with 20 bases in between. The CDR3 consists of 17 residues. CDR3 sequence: CASRLIWRDSGTDTQYF. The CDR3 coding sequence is TGCGCCAGCAGGTTAATATGGAGGGACAGCGGCACAGATACGCAGTATTTT.

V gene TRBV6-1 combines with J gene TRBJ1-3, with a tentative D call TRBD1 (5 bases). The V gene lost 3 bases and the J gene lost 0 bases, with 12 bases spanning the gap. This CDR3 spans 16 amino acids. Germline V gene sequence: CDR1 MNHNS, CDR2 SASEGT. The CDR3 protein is CASSDPGFGSGNTIYF. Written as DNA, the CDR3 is TGTGCCAGCAGTGACCCAGGGTTCGGCTCTGGAAACACCATATATTTT.

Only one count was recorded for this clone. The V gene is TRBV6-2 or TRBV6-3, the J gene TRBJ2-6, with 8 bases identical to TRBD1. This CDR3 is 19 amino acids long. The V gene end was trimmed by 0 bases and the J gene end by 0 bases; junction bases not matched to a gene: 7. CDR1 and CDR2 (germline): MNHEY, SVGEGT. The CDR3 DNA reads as TGTGCCAGCAGTTACTCCCCGGGACAGGACCTCTCTGGGGCCAACGTCCTGACTTTC. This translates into CASSYSPGQDLSGANVLTF.

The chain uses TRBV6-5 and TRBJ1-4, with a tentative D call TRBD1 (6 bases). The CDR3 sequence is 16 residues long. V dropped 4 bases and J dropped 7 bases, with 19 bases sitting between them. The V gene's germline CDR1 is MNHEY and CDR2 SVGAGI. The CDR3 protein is CASSSNLGGFGEKLFF. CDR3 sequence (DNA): TGTGCCAGCAGTTCGAACCTAGGGGGGTTTGGTGAAAAACTGTTTTTT.

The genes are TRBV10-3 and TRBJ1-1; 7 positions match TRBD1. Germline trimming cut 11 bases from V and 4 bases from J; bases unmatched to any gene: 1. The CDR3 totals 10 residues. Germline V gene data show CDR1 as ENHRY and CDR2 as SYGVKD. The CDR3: CAAGGTEAFF. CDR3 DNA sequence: TGTGCCGCAGGGGGCACTGAAGCTTTCTTT.

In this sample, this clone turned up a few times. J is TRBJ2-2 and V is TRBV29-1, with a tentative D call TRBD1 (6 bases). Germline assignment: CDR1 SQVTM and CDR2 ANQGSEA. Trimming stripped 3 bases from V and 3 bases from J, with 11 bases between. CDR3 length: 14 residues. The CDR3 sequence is CSVDIEGDTGELFF. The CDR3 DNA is TGCAGCGTTGACATCGAGGGGGACACCGGGGAGCTGTTTTTT.

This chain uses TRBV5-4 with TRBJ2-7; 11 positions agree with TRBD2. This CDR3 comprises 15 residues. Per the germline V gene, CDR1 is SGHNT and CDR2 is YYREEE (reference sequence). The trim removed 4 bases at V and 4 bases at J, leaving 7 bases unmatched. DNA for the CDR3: TGTGCCAGCAGCCCCGACACTAGCGGGGGTTACGAGCAGTACTTC. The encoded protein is CASSPDTSGGYEQYF.

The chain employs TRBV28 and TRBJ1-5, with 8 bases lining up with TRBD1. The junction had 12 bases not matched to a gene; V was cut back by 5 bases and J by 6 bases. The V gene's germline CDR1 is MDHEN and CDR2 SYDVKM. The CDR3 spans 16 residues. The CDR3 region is CASSLRQGKGGQPQHF. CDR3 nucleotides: TGTGCCAGCAGTCTTAGACAGGGGAAGGGCGGTCAGCCCCAGCATTTT.

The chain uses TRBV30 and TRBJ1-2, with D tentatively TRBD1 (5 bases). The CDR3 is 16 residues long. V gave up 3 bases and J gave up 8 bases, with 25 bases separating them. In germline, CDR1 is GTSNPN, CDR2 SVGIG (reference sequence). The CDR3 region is CAWRQEGPSQTGGYTF. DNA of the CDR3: TGTGCCTGGAGACAAGAGGGACCGAGTCAAACCGGGGGCTACACCTTC. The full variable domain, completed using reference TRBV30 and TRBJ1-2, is SQTIHQWPATLVQPVGSPLSLECTVEGTSNPNLYWYRQAAGRGLQLLFYSVGIGQISSEVPQNLSASRPQDRQFILSSKKLLLSDSGFYLCAWRQEGPSQTGGYTFGSGTRLTVV.

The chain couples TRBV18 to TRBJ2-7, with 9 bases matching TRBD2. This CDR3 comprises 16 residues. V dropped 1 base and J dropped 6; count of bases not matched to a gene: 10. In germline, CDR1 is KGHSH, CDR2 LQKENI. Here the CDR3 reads CASSPRQSGTSPEQYF. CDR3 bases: TGTGCCAGCTCACCACGTCAATCCGGGACTAGCCCCGAGCAGTACTTC.

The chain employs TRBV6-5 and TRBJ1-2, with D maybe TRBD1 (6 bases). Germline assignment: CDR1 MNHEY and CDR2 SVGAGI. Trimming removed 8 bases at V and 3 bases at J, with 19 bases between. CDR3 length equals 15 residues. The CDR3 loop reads CASGHGGPWDYGYTF. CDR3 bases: TGTGCCAGCGGCCACGGGGGCCCTTGGGACTATGGCTACACCTTC.

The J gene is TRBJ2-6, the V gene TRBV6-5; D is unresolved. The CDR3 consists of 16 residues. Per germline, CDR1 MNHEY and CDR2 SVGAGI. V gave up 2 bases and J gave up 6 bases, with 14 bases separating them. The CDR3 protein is CASSYEIRAAANVLTF. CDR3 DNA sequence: TGTGCCAGCAGTTACGAGATCCGGGCTGCGGCCAACGTCCTGACTTTC.

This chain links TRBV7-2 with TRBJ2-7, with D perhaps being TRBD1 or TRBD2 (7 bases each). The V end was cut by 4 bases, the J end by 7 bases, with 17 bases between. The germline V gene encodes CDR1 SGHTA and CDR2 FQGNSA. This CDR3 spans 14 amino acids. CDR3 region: CASSSPGGAREQYF. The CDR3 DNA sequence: TGTGCCAGCAGCTCCCCAGGGGGGGCTAGGGAGCAGTACTTC.